Each of the 17 T cell receptor beta chains below was sequenced from the same sample in a study of blood T cell repertoires in COVID-19. Sequenced by immunoSEQ multiplex PCR; TCRdb stores in-frame clones only, minus some. The data hold 70,000 to 95,000 clones, with approximately 82% observed a single time. Sequencing was carried out using peripheral blood. The receptors stem from a woman aged 50 to 65 with acute or convalescent COVID-19.

V is TRBV3-1 (or the pseudogene TRBV3-2) and J is TRBJ1-1; D is unresolved. Germline-derived CDR1 and CDR2 are LGHDT and YNNKEL (reference sequence). Deletions cut 0 bases from V and 0 bases from J, with 8 bases between. CDR3 length equals 15 residues. CDR3 sequence reads: CASSQEYRVNTEAFF. The CDR3 DNA is TGTGCCAGCAGCCAAGAATACCGAGTGAACACTGAAGCTTTCTTT.

The V gene is TRBV4-1, the J gene TRBJ1-5, with no clear D. Trimming took 1 base from V and 1 from J, leaving 8 bases between them. Looked up from germline, CDR1 is MGHRA and CDR2 is YSYEKL. The CDR3 length is 15 residues. This CDR3 reads CASSQVSESNQPQHF. CDR3 DNA: TGCGCCAGCAGCCAAGTTTCAGAAAGCAATCAGCCCCAGCATTTT.

The chain couples TRBV7-8 to TRBJ1-6; no firm D call. The V gene's germline CDR1 is SGHVS and CDR2 FQNEAQ. The germline V and J ends were trimmed by 4 bases and 4 bases, with 5 bases remaining between them. The CDR3 has 13 amino acids. The CDR3 protein is CASSSVYNSPLHF. The DNA for the CDR3 is TGTGCCAGCAGCTCAGTTTATAATTCACCCCTCCACTTT.

This clone showed up just a few times. This chain joins TRBV2 and TRBJ2-7; D is undetermined. The germline gives CDR1 SNHLY, CDR2 FYNNEI. V shed 4 bases and J shed 2 bases, with 6 bases lying between them. CDR3 length equals 12 residues. The CDR3 nucleotides read TGTGCCAGCAGTGGGGCAACCTACGAGCAGTACTTC. It codes for CASSGATYEQYF.

This clone has only a few counts. The V and J genes are TRBV6-5 and TRBJ2-7, with D uncertain. The CDR3 is 11 amino acids. Trimming cost V 6 bases and J 3 bases, with 6 bases left between them. Germline V lookup: CDR1 MNHEY, CDR2 SVGAGI. Written as DNA, the CDR3 is TGTGCCAGCAGACTCAACTACGAGCAGTACTTC. Amino acids: CASRLNYEQYF.

This clone appeared a few times. J is TRBJ2-7 and V is TRBV29-1; 11 positions agree with TRBD2. Germline lookup yields CDR1 SQVTM and CDR2 ANQGSEA. Germline trimming cut 5 bases from V and 5 bases from J; bases unmatched to any gene: 8. The CDR3 consists of 14 residues. In DNA form, the CDR3 reads TGCAGCGTTCCAGGGCGGGGACTAGCGGACGAGCAGTACTTC. As protein: CSVPGRGLADEQYF.

The rearrangement uses TRBV5-1 and TRBJ2-7; weak D call: TRBD1 (5 bases). This CDR3 has 15 residues. Germline assignment: CDR1 SGHRS and CDR2 YFSETQ. The V and J ends lost 1 base and 5 bases respectively, with 16 bases between them. The CDR3: CASSLYRTSPNEQYF. DNA for the CDR3: TGCGCCAGCAGCTTGTATCGGACATCCCCCAACGAGCAGTACTTC. The full variable domain, completed using reference TRBV5-1 and TRBJ2-7, is KAGVTQTPRYLIKTRGQQVTLSCSPISGHRSVSWYQQTPGQGLQFLFEYFSETQRNKGNFPGRFSGRQFSNSRSEMNVSTLELGDSALYLCASSLYRTSPNEQYFGPGTRLTVT.

This rearrangement joins TRBV19 to TRBJ1-5; 8 nucleotides line up with TRBD1. The CDR3 totals 15 residues. V trimming: 7 bases; J trimming: 7 bases; junction bases outside the gene matches: 12. The germline V gene encodes CDR1 LNHDA and CDR2 SQIVND (reference sequence). The CDR3 reads CASILFRDRSQPQHF. CDR3 coding DNA: TGTGCCAGTATTCTCTTCCGGGACAGGTCGCAGCCCCAGCATTTT. Using reference TRBV19 and TRBJ1-5 for the parts outside the CDR3, the full variable domain is DGGITQSPKYLFRKEGQNVTLSCEQNLNHDAMYWYRQDPGQGLRLIYYSQIVNDFQKGDIAEGYSVSREKKESFPLTVTSAQKNPTAFYLCASILFRDRSQPQHFGDGTRLSIL.

V is TRBV7-3 and J is TRBJ2-1; 8 nucleotides line up with TRBD1. The CDR3 totals 18 residues. The germline V gene has CDR1 SGHTA and CDR2 FQGTGA. J was trimmed by 6 bases and V by 2 bases; bases with no gene match: 15. The CDR3 DNA follows: TGTGCCAGCAGCTTACGGGGGTCGGGCCAGGGGGCAGGCAATGAGCAGTTCTTC. Its translation: CASSLRGSGQGAGNEQFF.

The CDR3 nucleotides read TGTGCCAGCAGTGTTGGGACAGGTTTGAGCAATCAGCCCCAGCATTTT. It codes for CASSVGTGLSNQPQHF. The rearrangement joins TRBV6-1 to TRBJ1-5; TRBD1 matches at 8 bases. Per germline, CDR1 MNHNS and CDR2 SASEGT. The CDR3 has 16 amino acids. The ends lost 4 bases at V and 1 base at J; junction bases unmatched: 6.

J is TRBJ1-4 and V is TRBV7-9, with D perhaps matching TRBD1 (6 bases). CDR1 is SEHNR, CDR2 FQNEAQ, per germline (reference sequence). The CDR3 is 14 residues long. V was pared by 2 bases and J by 7 bases, with 11 bases between. In nucleotides, the CDR3 is TGTGCCAGCAGCTTATTCCAGGGGAGTGAAAAACTGTTTTTT. Amino acid sequence: CASSLFQGSEKLFF.

The chain recombines TRBV6-6 with TRBJ2-1, with D possibly matching TRBD1 (5 bases). V shed 0 bases and J shed 7 bases, with 13 bases lying between them. The CDR3 length is 15 residues. Germline assignment: CDR1 MNHNY and CDR2 SVGAGI (reference sequence). In DNA form, the CDR3 reads TGTGCCAGCAGTTACTCGGGGCAGGGTAGAAATGAGCAGTTCTTC. Amino acid sequence: CASSYSGQGRNEQFF.

The chain has TRBV7-9 and TRBJ1-4; D gene uncertain. The CDR3 length is 15 residues. CDR1 and CDR2 (germline): SEHNR, FQNEAQ (reference sequence). V gave up 1 base and J gave up 0 bases, with 6 bases separating them. The chain's CDR3 is CASSLVGATNEKLFF. The DNA of the CDR3 is TGTGCCAGCAGCTTAGTGGGAGCAACTAATGAAAAACTGTTTTTT.

The chain recombines TRBV29-1 with TRBJ2-5; 11 nucleotides agree with TRBD1. There are 13 residues in the CDR3. From germline, CDR1 is SQVTM and CDR2 ANQGSEA. J lost 2 bases, V lost 8 bases, and 4 bases had no gene match. CDR3 residues: CSFGTGGQETQYF. The CDR3 DNA reads TGCAGCTTCGGGACAGGGGGACAAGAGACCCAGTACTTC.

The chain is built from TRBV12-3 or TRBV12-4 and TRBJ2-5, with D unresolved. The CDR3 contains 11 residues. V lost 2 bases, J lost 4 bases, and 2 bases lay in between. CDR3 protein: CASSLLETQYF. The CDR3 bases are TGTGCCAGCAGTTTACTAGAGACCCAGTACTTC.

J is TRBJ1-2 and V is TRBV6-5; no reliable D call. Trimming shortened V by 11 bases and J by 4 bases, and 17 bases separated the two germline ends. In germline, CDR1 is MNHEY, CDR2 SVGAGI. The CDR3 totals 13 residues. The CDR3 DNA reads TGTGCCGTTACTCGTCCAGGAATCTATGGCTACACCTTC. It is translated as CAVTRPGIYGYTF.

The chain carries TRBV30 and TRBJ2-3, with 10 bases that match TRBD2. V shed 4 bases and J 5 bases; nucleotides not matched to a gene: 3. There are 13 residues in the CDR3. Germline CDR1 is GTSNPN and CDR2 is SVGIG (reference sequence). The CDR3, as DNA: TGTGCCTGGACTAGCGGGAGAGTAGATACGCAGTATTTT. Its translation is CAWTSGRVDTQYF. Using reference TRBV30 and TRBJ2-3 for the parts outside the CDR3, the full variable domain is SQTIHQWPATLVQPVGSPLSLECTVEGTSNPNLYWYRQAAGRGLQLLFYSVGIGQISSEVPQNLSASRPQDRQFILSSKKLLLSDSGFYLCAWTSGRVDTQYFGPGTRLTVL.